The 19 T cell receptor beta chains given below trace back to one sample, sequenced in a study of blood T cell repertoires in COVID-19. The table came from immunoSEQ multiplex PCR; TCRdb's copy has only in-frame clones and leaves some out. The repertoire holds fewer than 120,000 clones, with around 80% as singletons. Specimen: peripheral blood. These receptors were taken from a woman of 80 years or more with acute or convalescent COVID-19.

The chain uses TRBV6-5 and TRBJ1-2; D uncertain. V dropped 0 bases and J dropped 4 bases, with 15 bases sitting between them. The CDR3 consists of 16 residues. Germline V gene lookup returns CDR1 MNHEY and CDR2 SVGAGI. CDR3 region: CASSYSYVDWLYGYTF. CDR3 sequence (DNA): TGTGCCAGCAGTTACTCCTACGTCGACTGGCTCTATGGCTACACCTTC.

This chain uses TRBV7-8 with TRBJ1-2; D might be TRBD1 (6 bases). The V gene's germline CDR1 is SGHVS and CDR2 FQNEAQ. CDR3 length equals 13 residues. The V and J ends lost 5 bases and 6 bases respectively, with 13 bases between them. The CDR3 region has the DNA TGTGCCAGCAGCGTTCAGGGGCCGGATGGCTACACCTTC. Translation: CASSVQGPDGYTF.

This clone was recorded a few times. The genes are TRBV12-5 and TRBJ2-5, with D possibly matching TRBD2 (5 bases). Looked up from germline, CDR1 is LGHNT and CDR2 is FRNRAP. The CDR3 is 12 amino acids. The ends were cut back, 7 bases at V and 1 base at J, with 7 bases in the middle. The CDR3 loop is CASAGVQETQYF. For the CDR3, the DNA is TGTGCTAGTGCCGGGGTCCAAGAGACCCAGTACTTC. Full variable domain (missing parts from reference TRBV12-5 and TRBJ2-5): DARVTQTPRHKVTEMGQEVTMRCQPILGHNTVFWYRQTMMQGLELLAYFRNRAPLDDSGMPKDRFSAEMPDATLATLKIQPSEPRDSAVYFCASAGVQETQYFGPGTRLLVL.

The J gene is TRBJ2-3, the V gene TRBV29-1, with D maybe TRBD1 (5 bases). Germline V gene sequence: CDR1 SQVTM, CDR2 ANQGSEA. V lost 6 bases and J lost 7, with 20 bases in between. The CDR3 is 14 residues long. CDR3 in amino acids: CSVEPTARQNTQYF. The CDR3 bases are TGCAGCGTCGAACCCACAGCTAGACAGAATACGCAGTATTTT.

The chain couples TRBV6-5 to TRBJ1-5, with D possibly matching TRBD1 (5 bases). CDR3 length: 15 residues. V was trimmed by 6 bases and J by 1 base, leaving 13 bases between them. Germline V gives CDR1 MNHEY, CDR2 SVGAGI. Here the CDR3 DNA reads TGTGCCAGCAGACCAGGGAAAAGGAGCAATCAGCCCCAGCATTTT. It specifies CASRPGKRSNQPQHF.

The genes are TRBV6-2 or TRBV6-3 and TRBJ2-3, with TRBD1 matching over 8 bases. The CDR3 is 16 residues long. Per the germline V gene, CDR1 is MNHEY and CDR2 is SVGEGT. J lost 2 bases, V lost 4 bases, and 8 bases had no gene match. This chain's CDR3 is CASSSRTGTLTDTQYF. CDR3 DNA sequence: TGTGCCAGCAGTTCTCGGACAGGGACCCTCACAGATACGCAGTATTTT.

This clone was recorded a few times. This sequence joins TRBV19 and TRBJ1-2, with D possibly matching TRBD1 (6 bases). The CDR3 runs 15 residues. The germline V gene has CDR1 LNHDA and CDR2 SQIVND (reference sequence). With 5 bases removed from V and 0 bases from J, the gap between germline ends came to 13 bases. CDR3 DNA sequence: TGTGCCAGTAGTGAGGCAGGGGCCCCTAACTATGGCTACACCTTC. Amino acid sequence: CASSEAGAPNYGYTF.

This clone was seen a few times. V usage is TRBV2 and J usage is TRBJ1-2; weak D call: TRBD1 (6 bases). CDR1 is SNHLY and CDR2 is FYNNEI in the germline V gene. The ends were cut back, 4 bases at V and 4 bases at J, with 13 bases in the middle. The CDR3 has 14 residues. CDR3: CASSVWGGGYGYTF. Here the CDR3 DNA reads TGTGCCAGCAGTGTGTGGGGGGGCGGCTATGGCTACACCTTC.

The sample holds a few counts of this clone. This chain connects TRBV5-1 to TRBJ1-4; D unresolved. Between the trimmed V and J ends, which lost 5 bases and 4 bases, there was a span of 3 bases. This CDR3 region has 11 residues. Germline values: CDR1 SGHRS, CDR2 YFSETQ. This chain's CDR3 is CASSYNEKLFF. Here the CDR3 DNA reads TGCGCCAGCAGTTATAATGAAAAACTGTTTTTT.

V is TRBV4-2 and J is TRBJ1-4; 7 bases map to TRBD1. Germline values: CDR1 LGHNA, CDR2 YNFKEQ. The CDR3 is 16 residues long. The trim removed 4 bases at V and 3 bases at J, leaving 8 bases unmatched. The CDR3 nucleotides are TGTGCCAGCAGCCCCAAGATTGGACAGGCTAATGAAAAACTGTTTTTT. Encoded protein: CASSPKIGQANEKLFF.

V and J are TRBV5-5 and TRBJ1-3; 7 nucleotides match TRBD1. The CDR3 covers 14 residues. CDR1 and CDR2 from the germline V gene are SGHKS and YYEKEE (reference sequence). Trimming at V came to 4 bases and at J to 2 bases, leaving 3 bases not matched to a gene. CDR3 loop: CASSPGTAGNTIYF. CDR3 coding DNA: TGTGCCAGCAGCCCGGGGACAGCTGGAAACACCATATATTTT.

The chain employs TRBV7-8 and TRBJ1-5; possibly TRBD1 for D (6 bases). Germline V CDR1 and CDR2: SGHVS, FQNEAQ. V lost 5 bases and J lost 2, with 13 bases in between. The CDR3 loop spans 15 amino acids. This CDR3 is CASSVQGVGNQPQHF. The CDR3 DNA sequence: TGTGCCAGCAGCGTACAGGGAGTTGGCAATCAGCCCCAGCATTTT.

This chain joins TRBV3-1 (or the pseudogene TRBV3-2) and TRBJ1-6; no clear D. This CDR3 spans 17 amino acids. Looked up from germline, CDR1 is LGHDT and CDR2 is YNNKEL (reference sequence). V was trimmed by 4 bases and J by 0 bases, leaving 13 bases between them. This chain's CDR3 is CASSPPAGNSYNSPLHF. The CDR3 bases are TGTGCCAGCAGCCCCCCCGCGGGGAACTCCTATAATTCACCCCTCCACTTT.

V usage is TRBV9 and J usage is TRBJ1-4; TRBD1 matches 9 bases. Germline V lookup: CDR1 SGDLS, CDR2 YYNGEE. Unmatched junction bases numbered 4, after V lost 1 base and J lost 6 bases. The CDR3 is 15 amino acids. The CDR3 nucleotides read TGTGCCAGCAGCGTAACCGGGACAGGGTATGAAAAACTGTTTTTT. Its translation: CASSVTGTGYEKLFF.

This clone was counted a single time. This chain connects TRBV10-3 to TRBJ2-7, with 9 positions matching TRBD1. Germline CDR1 and CDR2: ENHRY and SYGVKD. With V trimmed by 11 bases and J by 2 bases, 13 bases remained unmatched. This CDR3 contains 15 residues. The chain's CDR3 is CASTLGTGTTYEQYF. The CDR3 DNA reads as TGTGCCTCAACACTCGGGACAGGGACCACCTACGAGCAGTACTTC.

The gene calls are TRBV4-1 and TRBJ2-5, with D perhaps TRBD1 (6 bases). CDR3 length equals 17 residues. Germline V gene data show CDR1 as MGHRA and CDR2 as YSYEKL. Trimming left V 0 bases short and J 5 bases short, with 19 bases between. The CDR3 nucleotides are TGCGCCAGCAGCCAAGATAGGGCAGGGGTAGGACTTGAGACCCAGTACTTC. This translates into CASSQDRAGVGLETQYF.

The V call is TRBV10-3, the J call TRBJ2-5, with a possible D match to TRBD2 (5 bases). Germline CDR1 is ENHRY and CDR2 is SYGVKD. Between the trimmed V and J ends, which lost 4 bases and 4 bases, there was a span of 10 bases. The CDR3 loop spans 13 amino acids. The CDR3 DNA reads TGTGCCATCAGTGCAGACGAGGGAGAGACCCAGTACTTC. Its translation is CAISADEGETQYF.

The rearrangement links TRBV27 to TRBJ2-7; weak D call: TRBD2 (6 bases). CDR1 and CDR2 (germline): MNHEY, SMNVEV (reference sequence). The CDR3 runs 15 residues. Between the trimmed V and J ends, which lost 0 bases and 4 bases, there was a span of 13 bases. The CDR3 nucleotides read TGTGCCAGCAGTTTATCGAGGCTCGGGGGTTACGAGCAGTACTTC. The encoded protein is CASSLSRLGGYEQYF.

A single count supports this clone. The rearrangement joins TRBV5-1 to TRBJ2-7; TRBD2 aligns across 9 bases. The CDR3 has 16 amino acids. Germline CDR1 SGHRS, CDR2 YFSETQ. The V segment lost 0 bases and the J segment 0 bases; nucleotides outside the gene matches: 4. The CDR3 here is CASSLGSGGSSYEQYF. CDR3 DNA sequence: TGCGCCAGCAGCTTGGGAAGCGGGGGGAGCTCCTACGAGCAGTACTTC.